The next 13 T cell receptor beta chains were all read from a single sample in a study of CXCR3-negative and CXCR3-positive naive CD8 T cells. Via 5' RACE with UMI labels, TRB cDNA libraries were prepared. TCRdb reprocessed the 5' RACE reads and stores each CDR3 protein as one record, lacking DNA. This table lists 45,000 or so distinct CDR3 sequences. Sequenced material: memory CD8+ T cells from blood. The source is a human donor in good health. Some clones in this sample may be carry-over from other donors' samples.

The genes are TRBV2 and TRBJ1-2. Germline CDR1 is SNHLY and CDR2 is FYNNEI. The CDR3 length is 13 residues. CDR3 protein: CASSERLRDGYTF.

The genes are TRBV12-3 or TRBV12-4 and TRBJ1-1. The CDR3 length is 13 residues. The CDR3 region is CASSSQEGVEAFF.

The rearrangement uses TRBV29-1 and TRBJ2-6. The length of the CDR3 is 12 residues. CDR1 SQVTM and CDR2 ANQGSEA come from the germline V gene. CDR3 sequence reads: CSVQTGPNVLTF.

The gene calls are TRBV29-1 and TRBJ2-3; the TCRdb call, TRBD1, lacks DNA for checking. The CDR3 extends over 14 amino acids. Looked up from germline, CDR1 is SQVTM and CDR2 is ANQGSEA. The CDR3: CSLRFGGGADTQYF.

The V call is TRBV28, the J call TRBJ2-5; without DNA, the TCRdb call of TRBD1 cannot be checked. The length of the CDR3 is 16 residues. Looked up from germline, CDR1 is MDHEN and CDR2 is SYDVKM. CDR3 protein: CASSLNGQGREETQYF.

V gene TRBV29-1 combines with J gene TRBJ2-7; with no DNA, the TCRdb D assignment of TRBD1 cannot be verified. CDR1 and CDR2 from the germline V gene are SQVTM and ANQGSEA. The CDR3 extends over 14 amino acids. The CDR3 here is CSVEVGTGGDEQYF.

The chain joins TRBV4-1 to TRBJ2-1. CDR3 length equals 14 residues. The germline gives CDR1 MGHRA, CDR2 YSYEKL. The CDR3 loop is CASSQDLAHNEQFF.

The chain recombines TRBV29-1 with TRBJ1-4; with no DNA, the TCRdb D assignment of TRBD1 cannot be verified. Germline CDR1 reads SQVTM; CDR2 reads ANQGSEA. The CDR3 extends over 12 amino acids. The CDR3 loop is CSARTANEKLFF.

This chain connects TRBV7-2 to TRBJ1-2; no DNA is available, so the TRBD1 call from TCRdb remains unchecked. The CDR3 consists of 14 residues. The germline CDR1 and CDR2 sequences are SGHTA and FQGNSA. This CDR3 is CASSLIGGTYGYTF.

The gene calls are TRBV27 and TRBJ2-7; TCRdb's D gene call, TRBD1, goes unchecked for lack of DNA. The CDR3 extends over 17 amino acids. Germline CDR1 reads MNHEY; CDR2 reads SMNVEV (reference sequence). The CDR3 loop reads CASSPTRTGTGFYEQYF.

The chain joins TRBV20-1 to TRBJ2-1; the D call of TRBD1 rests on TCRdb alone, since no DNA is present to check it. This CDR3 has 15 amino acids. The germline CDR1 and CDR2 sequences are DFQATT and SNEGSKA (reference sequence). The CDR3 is CSATGGHSEINEQFF.

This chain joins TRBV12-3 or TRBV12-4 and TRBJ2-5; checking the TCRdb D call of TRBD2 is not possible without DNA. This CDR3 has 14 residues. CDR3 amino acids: CASSFGGPRETQYF.

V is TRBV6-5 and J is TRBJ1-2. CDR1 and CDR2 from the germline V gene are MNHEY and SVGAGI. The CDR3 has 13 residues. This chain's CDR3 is CASSYSRSDGYTF.